This T cell receptor beta chain comes out of a study of blood T cell repertoires in COVID-19. Study context: Collection of acute and convalescent COVID-19 samples took place in the United States, Italy and Spain. T cells, B-cell-depleted T cells, or PBMCs provided the cDNA or gDNA that served as material.

Original methodology: Reference gene primers were amplified, and this amplification served to estimate nucleated cell counts. Only in-frame clones appear in the TCRdb table, and some are missing; sequencing was by immunoSEQ multiplex PCR. The DNA was the basis for D and trimming; V, J and clone size are from that table. The data show fewer than 200,000 clones, around 90% seen once. The CDR3 is made up of 13 amino acids. CDR1 and CDR2 from the germline V gene are LGHDT and YNNKEL (reference sequence). V was trimmed by 4 bases and J by 5 bases, leaving 8 bases between them. The rearrangement links TRBV3-1 (or the pseudogene TRBV3-2) to TRBJ1-4; possible D gene TRBD1, 6 bases. Sequenced: peripheral blood. This TCR derives from a man aged 60-69 years with acute or convalescent COVID-19. CDR3 loop: CASSRDTNEKLFF. CDR3 in DNA: TGTGCCAGCAGCCGGGACACGAATGAAAAACTGTTTTTT.